A selection of T cell receptor beta chains follows, all from one sample in a study of glioma-infiltrating T cells after dendritic cell vaccination. Profiling relied on immunoSEQ multiplex PCR, and the TCRdb table lists in-frame clones only, not all of them. The sample lists fewer than 45,000 clones; approximately 80% were seen once. This material consisted of blood, taken before dendritic cell vaccination. Receptors originate from a human donor with glioblastoma. CDR3s include the opening cysteine and the closing phenylalanine or tryptophan. Fields, in order: V gene, J gene, clone size, D gene, CDR3 DNA, CDR3 protein. A D gene is named only where the DNA matches it firmly. Clone size is not always given. Where it is, it says once, few, many or a class for expanded clones.

>TRBV5-1|TRBJ2-1|-|-
TGCGCCAGTCATGCTGGGGGGGCGTTACCTTACAATGAGCAGTTCTTC
CASHAGGALPYNEQFF
>TRBV11-2|TRBJ2-3|-|TRBD2
TGTGCCAGCAGCTTGACTAGCGGGGGGGGATACGATACGCAGTATTTT
CASSLTSGGGYDTQYF
>TRBV28|TRBJ1-2|-|-
TGTGCCAGCAGTTTGGGGGGGCAGGGCCCCAACTATGGCTACACCTTC
CASSLGGQGPNYGYTF
>TRBV27|TRBJ1-2|-|TRBD1
TGTGCCAGCAGTTCCCTGAAACAGGGGGCGGTCGGCGGCTACACCTTC
CASSSLKQGAVGGYTF
>TRBV10-3|TRBJ1-5|-|-
TGTGCCATCAGTGAGTCCCGGTCCGGGGAGCCCCAGCATTTT
CAISESRSGEPQHF
>TRBV7-2|TRBJ2-7|-|-
TGTGCCAGCAGCTCAACCGGGACATCCTACGAGCAGTACTTC
CASSSTGTSYEQYF
>TRBV5-1|TRBJ1-6|-|-
TGCGCCAGCAGCCAGGGTAACCCCAACTATAATTCACCCCTCCACTTT
CASSQGNPNYNSPLHF
>TRBV5-1|TRBJ2-7|few|-
TGCGCCAGCAGATACGAGGGGGCCTACGAGCAGTACTTC
CASRYEGAYEQYF
>TRBV10-3|TRBJ2-5|-|-
TGTGCCATCAGTGTTGGGCAGGGTGGAGAGACCCAGTACTTC
CAISVGQGGETQYF
>TRBV15|TRBJ2-3|-|-
TGTGCCACCAGCAGAGATGAACAGCCTACGCAGTATTTT
CATSRDEQPTQYF
>TRBV7-9|TRBJ2-1|-|-
TGTGCCAGCAGCCCCCGGGGGTCGTGGGAGCAGTTCTTC
CASSPRGSWEQFF
>TRBV27|TRBJ1-5|-|-
TGTGCCAGCAGTTTACCCGAGGGGCCCCAGCATTTT
CASSLPEGPQHF
>TRBV29-1|TRBJ1-2|-|-
TGCAGCGTTGAGGAGGGAGCTAACTATGGCTACACCTTC
CSVEEGANYGYTF
>TRBV11-1|TRBJ2-5|-|-
TGTGCCAGCAGCGTAACAGAACAAGAGACCCAGTACTTC
CASSVTEQETQYF
>TRBV5-6|TRBJ2-1|-|TRBD2
TGTGCCAGCAGCTTGCACCTAGCGGACAATGAGCAGTTCTTC
CASSLHLADNEQFF
>TRBV6-6|TRBJ2-7|-|TRBD1
TGTGCCAGCATGCCACCGGGACAGAGAACCTACGAGCAGTACTTC
CASMPPGQRTYEQYF
>TRBV4-1|TRBJ2-1|-|TRBD2
TGCGCCAGCAGCCAAGATAATGGTGGATGGCGGGGGATACACAATGAGCAGTTCTTC
CASSQDNGGWRGIHNEQFF
>TRBV19|TRBJ1-5|-|-
TGTGCCAGTAGTATACAGGATAGCAATCAGCCCCAGCATTTT
CASSIQDSNQPQHF
>TRBV29-1|TRBJ2-7|-|-
TGCAGCGTTGAAGTCAGCTCCTACGAGCAGTACTTC
CSVEVSSYEQYF
>TRBV11-3|TRBJ1-1|-|TRBD1
TGTGCCAGCAGCTTAGCCGGAAGATGGGGGACAGGCAACACTGAAGCTTTCTTT
CASSLAGRWGTGNTEAFF
>TRBV18|TRBJ1-5|-|-
TGTGCCAGCTCACCACGCGCGGGTTATAGCAATCAGCCCCAGCATTTT
CASSPRAGYSNQPQHF
>TRBV6-6|TRBJ2-2|-|-
TGTGCCAGCACCCTCACCGGGGAGCTGTTTTTT
CASTLTGELFF
>TRBV12-5|TRBJ2-1|-|TRBD2
TGTGCTAGTGGTGCTAGCGGGGGATACAATGAGCAGTTCTTC
CASGASGGYNEQFF
>TRBV6-5|TRBJ1-6|-|-
TGTGCCAGCAGTCGAACAAATTATAATTCACCCCTCCACTTT
CASSRTNYNSPLHF
>TRBV19|TRBJ1-4|-|-
TGTGCCAGTCGGGGGAGGACGACAACTAATGAAAAACTGTTTTTT
CASRGRTTTNEKLFF
>TRBV4-1|TRBJ2-7|-|-
TGCGCCAGCAGCCAAGAGTTCCAGATTACAGGCGAGCAGTACTTC
CASSQEFQITGEQYF
>TRBV30|TRBJ2-1|-|-
TGTGCCTGGAGCCTCTCAAAGGGGGAAGGGGCCAGCTCCTACAATGAGCAGTTCTTC
CAWSLSKGEGASSYNEQFF
>TRBV4-3|TRBJ2-1|-|TRBD1
TGCGCCAGCAGCCAGGGGAACAGGGGGATGGATGAGCAGTTCTTC
CASSQGNRGMDEQFF
>TRBV7-8|TRBJ2-7|-|-
TGTGCCAGCAGCTTCGACACTCTCTACGAGCAGTACTTC
CASSFDTLYEQYF
>TRBV7-9|TRBJ2-5|-|-
TGTGCCAGCAGCTCGGGCAACAGGGTCACGGCACAAGAGACCCAGTACTTC
CASSSGNRVTAQETQYF
>TRBV5-1|TRBJ2-7|-|TRBD2
TGCGCCAGCAGCTTGTCCGGGACTAGCCACGAGCAGTACTTC
CASSLSGTSHEQYF
>TRBV30|TRBJ2-5|-|-
TGTGCCTGGACCAGCGGACAAGAGACCCAGTACTTC
CAWTSGQETQYF
>TRBV7-9|TRBJ1-2|-|TRBD1
TGTGCCAGCAGCTTAGCGAGCGGACAGGCTATTGTAGCCTACACCTTC
CASSLASGQAIVAYTF
>TRBV5-1|TRBJ1-1|-|TRBD1
TGCGCCAGCAGCCGTCCCGGGACAGGGTTCGGGAACACTGAAGCTTTCTTT
CASSRPGTGFGNTEAFF
>TRBV10-2|TRBJ1-1|-|-
TGCGCCAGCAGGGGGCCCGAGGTGGAAGCTTTCTTT
CASRGPEVEAFF
>TRBV18|TRBJ2-7|-|-
TGTGCCAGCTCACCACCGACGGGACAACTCTACGAGCAGTACTTC
CASSPPTGQLYEQYF
>TRBV7-8|TRBJ2-7|-|TRBD1
TGTGCCAGCAGCTTTGTCCCGACAGGGCGTGGAGACGAGCAGTACTTC
CASSFVPTGRGDEQYF
>TRBV5-1|TRBJ2-5|-|-
TGCGCCAGCAGCTTGGAGGACACCAACCAAGAGACCCAGTACTTC
CASSLEDTNQETQYF
>TRBV2|TRBJ2-5|once|-
TGTGCCAGCAGGCAAGGGGTACAGGAAGAGACCCAGTACTTC
CASRQGVQEETQYF
>TRBV6-5|TRBJ2-7|few|TRBD1
TGTGCCATCAGCGATCCGGGACAGGGAACCTACGAGCAGTACTTC
CAISDPGQGTYEQYF
>TRBV19|TRBJ1-5|-|-
TGTGCCAGTAGTCGCCTACCATTGAGACAGGCCAATCAGCCCCAGCATTTT
CASSRLPLRQANQPQHF